This T cell receptor beta chain was captured in a study of a mutant IDH1 vaccine in newly diagnosed glioma. Study in general: Patients under treatment included around 60% males and 37.5% females and had a mean age of approximately 44 years. Most had both radiotherapy and temozolomide beforehand; others had only one.

The protocol was immunoSEQ multiplex PCR, while the TCRdb copy is restricted to in-frame clones and leaves out a portion. Among around 99,000 clones, over 75% were seen once, and the ten largest hold around 7%. The time point here: baseline, week 1 (first vaccination visit). Stated treatment: pre-vaccination baseline after standard-of-care therapy. This clone has a handful of counts. This material consisted of PBMCs, taken from a glioma patient treated with radiotherapy, temozolomide or both. This TCR was sampled from a man in his forties with glioma.

CDR3: CSVESYSPFLNTEAFF. The CDR3 DNA sequence: TGCAGCGTTGAGTCATATTCTCCCTTTTTGAACACTGAAGCTTTCTTT. The chain links TRBV29-1 to TRBJ1-1; D uncertain. There are 16 residues in the CDR3. Germline-derived CDR1 and CDR2 are SQVTM and ANQGSEA. V was shortened by 3 bases and J by 0 bases, with 17 bases between the two germline ends.